Described below is a single T cell receptor (beta chain) sequence and its context. Trimming cost V 5 bases and J 10 bases, with 12 bases left between them. This CDR3 contains 13 residues. The data belong to a study of blood T cell repertoires in COVID-19. Clones were sequenced by immunoSEQ multiplex PCR, and TCRdb holds only the in-frame ones, with some missing. The sample records fewer than 150,000 clones, approximately 87% being singletons. Material for sequencing was peripheral blood. The rearrangement joins TRBV12-3 or TRBV12-4 to TRBJ1-6; D is undetermined. The receptor comes from a man aged 65 to 85 who had recovered from COVID-19. In nucleotides, the CDR3 is TGTGCCAGCAGTGTTAACCGGCGGTCACCCCTCCACTTT. Residues: CASSVNRRSPLHF.